The entry below describes one T cell receptor beta chain. Its target is not known. These data are taken from a study of cytomegalovirus exposure and HLA in healthy donors. Study in general: HLA-typed donors contributed some 83 million unique TCRs, which were held in an early data release. Study results and caveats: Most TCRs appeared rarely, but some public TCRs recurred in many donors. Specificity of a few CMV-associated chains for CMV antigens was verified in vitro. One cluster of highly shared sequence variants probably arose as a sequencing artifact.

Use of 60 Vbeta and 13 Jbeta primers characterized the PCR. TCRdb keeps only in-frame clones here, not all; method: immunoSEQ multiplex PCR. The sample has some 200,000 clones; 80% to 85% are singletons. Germline V lookup: CDR1 SGHNT, CDR2 YYREEE (reference sequence). The CDR3 sequence is 13 residues long. Trimming left V 1 base short and J 3 bases short, with 7 bases between. This receptor was taken from a woman under 30 in good health and CMV-seronegative. The chain has TRBV5-4 and TRBJ2-5, with D tentatively TRBD1 (5 bases). Sequencing was done on a sample of PBMCs. Here the CDR3 reads CASSLLGEETQYF. DNA of the CDR3: TGTGCCAGCAGCTTGCTAGGGGAAGAGACCCAGTACTTC. Combining the CDR3 with reference TRBV5-4 and TRBJ2-5 gives the whole variable domain ETGVTQSPTHLIKTRGQQVTLRCSSQSGHNTVSWYQQALGQGPQFIFQYYREEENGRGNFPPRFSGLQFPNYSSELNVNALELDDSALYLCASSLLGEETQYFGPGTRLLVL.